This T cell receptor (beta chain) was sequenced in a study of T cells in Graves' hyperthyroidism and ophthalmopathy. Pregnant or lactating patients were excluded, as were those with uncontrolled infection or other autoimmune disease. Each diagnosis was grounded in clinical symptoms, serum thyroxine and TRAb, thyroid ultrasound, and orbital computed tomography. This clonotype was counted only a few times. Its antigen is as yet unknown. The TCR beta CDR3 regions underwent amplification using RNA transcripts as the source. HTBI primers were the set used in a first-round RT-PCR of the TCR CDR3. One entry per CDR3 protein, called by TCRdb with MiXCR from the multiplex PCR reads. The sample carries hundreds of thousands of distinct CDR3 sequences, less than 15% recorded once. General observations from the study: Peripheral blood also featured most of the thyroid clonotypes expanded above 0.001.

The source material was blood. This TCR was recovered from a middle-aged woman with Graves' hyperthyroidism.

CDR3 in amino acids: CATTGQVPYNEQFF. As DNA, the CDR3 is TGTGCCACTACGGGACAGGTTCCTTACAATGAGCAGTTCTTC. The chain carries TRBV28 and TRBJ2-1, with 8 bases identical to TRBD1. V shed 10 bases, J shed 4 bases, and the junction held 9 bases outside the gene matches. Germline CDR1 MDHEN, CDR2 SYDVKM. This CDR3 contains 14 residues.